The 30 T cell receptor beta chains reported below all come from one sample, sequenced in a study of T-cell reconstitution after alpha-beta-depleted transplantation in children. As it was prepared, the TCRbeta library received unique molecular identifiers. TCRdb independently ran MiXCR on the PCR reads; one entry per CDR3 protein. The sample shows 600,000 to 700,000 distinct CDR3 sequences, roughly 17% of them seen only once. The sequenced sample was PBMCs from the stem cell graft donor, obtained from the stem cell graft. These receptors originate from a human donor who donated a stem cell graft to a child with acute myeloid leukemia.

This clonotype was seen many times. The CDR3 DNA is TGCAGTGCGTCTACTAGCGGGGGGGCCTTAATAGCAAATGAGCAGTTCTTC. Protein product: CSASTSGGALIANEQFF. The V gene is TRBV20-1, the J gene TRBJ2-1; 13 nucleotides agree with TRBD2. The trim removed 6 bases at V and 7 bases at J, leaving 15 bases unmatched. CDR3 length: 17 residues. Germline V gene data show CDR1 as DFQATT and CDR2 as SNEGSKA (reference sequence).

This clonotype was detected a few times. The chain employs TRBV7-3 and TRBJ2-3; 8 bases match TRBD2. Germline V gene lookup returns CDR1 SGHTA and CDR2 FQGTGA. The CDR3 consists of 15 residues. V was pared by 4 bases and J by 1 base, with 4 bases of the junction left unmatched. CDR3 protein: CASSSGGARTDTQYF. CDR3 sequence (DNA): TGTGCCAGCAGCTCCGGGGGGGCCCGCACAGATACGCAGTATTTT.

Ten or more counts support this clonotype. The chain is built from TRBV7-2 and TRBJ1-5; D gene ambiguous. V was cut by 5 bases and J by 4 bases, with 9 bases left in between. The CDR3 consists of 13 residues. Germline CDR1 and CDR2: SGHTA and FQGNSA. CDR3 sequence (DNA): TGTGCCAGCAGCCCATTAGGAAATCAGCCCCAGCATTTT. It codes for CASSPLGNQPQHF. The full variable domain, in which reference TRBV7-2 and TRBJ1-5 provide the parts outside the CDR3, is GAGVSQSPSNKVTEKGKDVELRCDPISGHTALYWYRQSLGQGLEFLIYFQGNSAPDKSGLPSDRFSAERTGGSVSTLTIQRTQQEDSAVYLCASSPLGNQPQHFGDGTRLSIL.

The chain has TRBV7-8 and TRBJ2-1, with TRBD2 matching 11 bases. Germline V gives CDR1 SGHVS, CDR2 FQNEAQ. Trimming removed 6 bases from V and 6 bases from J; junction bases left unmatched: 10. The CDR3 consists of 16 residues. The CDR3: CASSRKGLAEINEQFF. CDR3 bases: TGTGCCAGCAGTCGAAAGGGACTAGCGGAGATCAATGAGCAGTTCTTC.

The J gene is TRBJ1-1, the V gene TRBV5-1, with D perhaps matching TRBD1 (6 bases). Germline CDR1 reads SGHRS; CDR2 reads YFSETQ. V lost 0 bases, J lost 5 bases, and 14 bases lay in between. CDR3 length: 15 amino acids. The CDR3 DNA is TGCGCCAGCAGCTTGGACCCGGGGGCAGGGACTGAAGCTTTCTTT. Translating it yields CASSLDPGAGTEAFF.

This clonotype was seen a handful of times. The rearrangement joins TRBV7-9 to TRBJ1-2, with 11 bases identical to TRBD1. Germline CDR1 and CDR2: SEHNR and FQNEAQ (reference sequence). The CDR3 runs to 16 residues. J gave up 0 bases and V 2 bases, and 2 bases lay outside the gene matches. Here the CDR3 reads CASSLRGQGANYGYTF. Here the CDR3 DNA reads TGTGCCAGCAGCTTAAGGGGACAGGGGGCTAACTATGGCTACACCTTC.

This clonotype has more than one count but fewer than ten. The rearrangement joins TRBV11-2 to TRBJ2-1; TRBD2 aligns across 9 bases. This CDR3 is built from 15 residues. Looked up from germline, CDR1 is SGHAT and CDR2 is FQNNGV. J gave up 7 bases and V 3 bases, and 7 bases lay outside the gene matches. The CDR3 reads CASSLSGGMFNEQFF. As DNA, the CDR3 is TGTGCCAGCAGCTTGAGCGGGGGGATGTTTAATGAGCAGTTCTTC. Combining the CDR3 with reference TRBV11-2 and TRBJ2-1 gives the whole variable domain EAGVAQSPRYKIIEKRQSVAFWCNPISGHATLYWYQQILGQGPKLLIQFQNNGVVDDSQLPKDRFSAERLKGVDSTLKIQPAKLEDSAVYLCASSLSGGMFNEQFFGPGTRLTVL.

This chain connects TRBV10-2 to TRBJ1-1, with TRBD1 identical over 8 bases. Germline-derived CDR1 and CDR2 are WSHSY and SAAADI. The junction had 4 bases not matched to a gene; V was cut back by 2 bases and J by 5 bases. The CDR3 has 14 residues. CDR3 sequence: CASSEDRGKTEAFF. CDR3 nucleotide sequence: TGCGCCAGCAGTGAGGACAGGGGAAAAACTGAAGCTTTCTTT.

The chain is built from TRBV12-3 or TRBV12-4 and TRBJ2-5; 12 bases align to TRBD1. The CDR3 is 19 residues long. V trimming: 5 bases; J trimming: 2 bases; junction bases outside the gene matches: 15. CDR3 in amino acids: CASSRRDRGPPSTQETQYF. The CDR3 bases are TGTGCCAGCAGTCGCCGGGACAGGGGGCCACCTTCAACTCAAGAGACCCAGTACTTC.

The genes are TRBV9 and TRBJ1-2; D unresolved. Trimming stripped 0 bases from V and 6 bases from J, with 6 bases between. There are 12 residues in the CDR3. The germline gives CDR1 SGDLS, CDR2 YYNGEE. The CDR3 sequence: CASSVGGNGYTF. The CDR3 DNA reads as TGTGCCAGCAGCGTAGGTGGTAATGGCTACACCTTC.

Regarding this clonotype: The junction and the germline gene differ at one end; a read error may be behind it. The rearrangement uses TRBV7-9 and TRBJ1-5, with D perhaps TRBD1 (5 bases). Germline V CDR1 and CDR2: SEHNR, FQNEAQ (reference sequence). The CDR3 totals 14 residues. The CDR3 bases are TGTGCCATCAGCTGGGGGGATAGCAATCAGCCCCAGCATTTT. As protein: CAISWGDSNQPQHF. The entire variable domain, with the rest obtained from reference TRBV7-9 and TRBJ1-5, is as follows: DTGVSQNPRHKITKRGQNVTFRCDPISEHNRLYWYRQTLGQGPEFLTYFQNEAQLEKSRLLSDRFSAERPKGSFSTLEIQRTEQGDSAMYLCAISWGDSNQPQHFGDGTRLSIL.

A few counts support this clonotype. The chain employs TRBV6-1 and TRBJ2-2; D not resolved. The CDR3 has 16 residues. Trimming stripped 6 bases from V and 0 bases from J, with 14 bases between. Germline V CDR1 and CDR2: MNHNS, SASEGT. CDR3 in DNA: TGTGCCAGCAGCGCCGGGCTGTACGCGAACACCGGGGAGCTGTTTTTT. Translated, it gives CASSAGLYANTGELFF.

The CDR3, as DNA: TGTGCCAGCAGTCGGGGCAGGACTAGCTCTGACTACGAGCAGTACGTC. It translates to CASSRGRTSSDYEQYV. The V call is TRBV28, the J call TRBJ2-7, with 8 bases fitting TRBD2. Germline V gives CDR1 MDHEN, CDR2 SYDVKM. With 5 bases clipped from V and 3 bases from J, the junction kept 12 bases outside the gene matches. This CDR3 spans 16 amino acids.

The V gene is TRBV6-1, the J gene TRBJ1-5, with D maybe TRBD1 (5 bases). Looked up from germline, CDR1 is MNHNS and CDR2 is SASEGT. The CDR3 contains 15 residues. The V and J ends lost 6 bases and 4 bases respectively, with 16 bases between them. The CDR3 coding sequence is TGTGCCAGCAGGACGGGACCGCTGGCGAATCAGCCCCAGCATTTT. Encoded protein: CASRTGPLANQPQHF.

This clonotype was detected only a few times. V usage is TRBV7-9 and J usage is TRBJ2-7, with TRBD1 matching 8 bases. J gave up 0 bases and V 4 bases, and 5 bases lay outside the gene matches. Germline V CDR1 and CDR2: SEHNR, FQNEAQ (reference sequence). The CDR3 is made up of 15 amino acids. CDR3 residues: CASSSGTGSSYEQYV. In nucleotides, the CDR3 is TGTGCCAGCAGCTCCGGGACAGGAAGCTCCTACGAGCAGTACGTC.

This clonotype appeared many times. CDR3 in amino acids: CASSPRTGRTYEQYV. For the CDR3, the DNA is TGTGCCAGCAGCCCCCGGACAGGACGAACCTACGAGCAGTACGTC. The rearrangement links TRBV5-6 to TRBJ2-7; 7 bases are a match to TRBD1. The trim removed 4 bases at V and 2 bases at J, leaving 9 bases unmatched. CDR1 and CDR2 (germline): SGHDT, YYEEEE. The CDR3 length is 15 residues.

This clonotype was detected only a few times. The V gene is TRBV20-1, the J gene TRBJ2-7; TRBD1 agrees at 7 bases. Germline CDR1 reads DFQATT; CDR2 reads SNEGSKA (reference sequence). V was pared by 6 bases and J by 1 base, with 12 bases of the junction left unmatched. This CDR3 spans 15 amino acids. As DNA, the CDR3 is TGCAGTGCGCCGCGACCCCGGGGACAGTCCTACGAGCAGTACTTC. Translating gives CSAPRPRGQSYEQYF.

V is TRBV20-1 and J is TRBJ2-7, with 9 nucleotides matching TRBD1. CDR1 is DFQATT, CDR2 SNEGSKA, per germline (reference sequence). CDR3 size: 13 residues. The V and J ends lost 3 bases and 4 bases, in that order; junction bases with no gene match: 4. The chain's CDR3 is CSASPDRGYEQYV. CDR3 DNA: TGCAGTGCTAGTCCGGACAGGGGATACGAGCAGTACGTC.

Turning to this clonotype: This clone may be a read error of a much larger clone one base away. The CDR3 region is CSASQPLPNEKLFF. For the CDR3, the DNA is TGCAGTGCTAGTCAGCCCTTACCAAATGAAAAACTGTTTTTT. V usage is TRBV20-1 and J usage is TRBJ1-4, with no clear D. V was trimmed by 3 bases and J by 5 bases, leaving 13 bases between them. Germline V gene lookup returns CDR1 DFQATT and CDR2 SNEGSKA (reference sequence). The CDR3 extends over 14 amino acids.

The chain links TRBV7-8 to TRBJ1-2; D is possibly TRBD1 (5 bases). The V end lost 5 bases, the J end lost 4 bases, and 11 bases lay between the germline ends. Germline CDR1 is SGHVS and CDR2 is FQNEAQ. This CDR3 is 13 amino acids long. This CDR3 is CASSVDSSYGYTF. The CDR3 region has the DNA TGTGCCAGCAGCGTCGACAGTAGCTATGGCTACACCTTC. The full variable domain, completed using reference TRBV7-8 and TRBJ1-2, is GAGVSQSPRYKVAKRGQDVALRCDPISGHVSLFWYQQALGQGPEFLTYFQNEAQLDKSGLPSDRFFAERPEGSVSTLKIQRTQQEDSAVYLCASSVDSSYGYTFGSGTRLTVV.

This clonotype was seen more than once but under ten times. CDR3 nucleotides: TGTGCCAGCAGCTTGCTGAGGGTAGACAGGGCGGCCGGGGAGCTGTTTTTT. Protein: CASSLLRVDRAAGELFF. The chain uses TRBV5-4 and TRBJ2-2; the match to TRBD1 covers 7 bases. The germline V gene has CDR1 SGHNT and CDR2 YYREEE (reference sequence). The CDR3 is 17 amino acids. Losses at the gene ends were 1 base for V and 6 bases for J; bases not matched to a gene: 12.

The chain is built from TRBV5-1 and TRBJ1-2, with D uncertain. The CDR3 spans 17 residues. The germline gives CDR1 SGHRS, CDR2 YFSETQ. Trimming pared 0 bases from V and 6 bases from J, leaving 21 bases between. The CDR3 DNA reads TGCGCCAGCAGCTTGGAGTCTTCGGCCCGAAGTGGAAATGGCTACACCTTC. This sequence encodes CASSLESSARSGNGYTF.

The rearrangement links TRBV7-6 to TRBJ2-2, with TRBD2 matching over 8 bases. J lost 1 base, V lost 5 bases, and 15 bases had no gene match. Germline assignment: CDR1 SGHVS and CDR2 FNYEAQ. The CDR3 consists of 19 residues. CDR3 bases: TGTGCCAGCAGCCCCCTACTCGGACTAGCCGATGGGAACACCGGGGAGCTGTTTTTT. Protein sequence: CASSPLLGLADGNTGELFF.

The chain joins TRBV4-1 to TRBJ1-2; D is undetermined. The CDR3 has 15 residues. Trimming stripped 0 bases from V and 0 bases from J, with 8 bases between. CDR1 MGHRA and CDR2 YSYEKL come from the germline V gene. CDR3 sequence reads: CASSQDWRANYGYTF. The CDR3 DNA follows: TGCGCCAGCAGCCAAGACTGGAGGGCTAACTATGGCTACACCTTC.

Concerning this clonotype: This clone may be a read error of a much larger clone one base away. The rearrangement links TRBV5-1 to TRBJ1-5; D may correspond to TRBD1 or TRBD2 (6 bases each). The tail of the sequence fits TRBJ2-3 better, so the J call may be wrong. Germline assignment: CDR1 SGHRS and CDR2 YFSETQ. The CDR3 is made up of 13 amino acids. The CDR3 protein is CASSLGGDKPQYF. CDR3 sequence (DNA): TGCGCCAGCAGCTTAGGAGGGGACAAGCCCCAGTATTTT.

The chain uses TRBV29-1 and TRBJ2-1; 8 bases match TRBD2. V was pared by 4 bases and J by 4 bases, with 6 bases of the junction left unmatched. This CDR3 is built from 14 residues. In germline, CDR1 is SQVTM, CDR2 ANQGSEA. The CDR3 coding sequence is TGCAGCGTTGCGGCGGGGGGTCGGTACAATGAGCAGTTCTTC. Translated, it gives CSVAAGGRYNEQFF.

Comment on this clonotype: Its ends do not fully match the called genes, so a read error is possible. The CDR3 reads CSAREGQVEIQYF. The DNA of the CDR3 is TGCAGTGCTAGAGAGGGTCAGGTTGAGATCCAGTACTTC. V gene TRBV20-1 combines with J gene TRBJ2-5; D ambiguous. Germline CDR1 reads DFQATT; CDR2 reads SNEGSKA (reference sequence). This CDR3 has 13 amino acids.

The chain recombines TRBV7-6 with TRBJ1-3; TRBD1 might be the D (6 bases). CDR3 size: 13 residues. CDR1 is SGHVS and CDR2 is FNYEAQ in the germline V gene. V was cut by 5 bases and J by 4 bases, with 9 bases left in between. CDR3 loop: CASSTGQGNTIYF. The CDR3 coding sequence is TGTGCCAGCAGCACTGGACAGGGAAACACCATATATTTT.

A few counts support this clonotype. The CDR3 spells CASSYTSGAYNEQFF. The DNA of the CDR3 is TGTGCCAGCAGCTATACTAGCGGGGCCTACAATGAGCAGTTCTTC. The chain recombines TRBV12-3 or TRBV12-4 with TRBJ2-1; 10 nucleotides agree with TRBD2. There are 15 residues in the CDR3. Trimming removed 6 bases from V and 2 bases from J; junction bases left unmatched: 4.

This clonotype was detected only a few times. V and J are TRBV6-1 and TRBJ1-1; D is unclear. CDR3 length: 16 residues. The germline V gene has CDR1 MNHNS and CDR2 SASEGT. V was cut by 4 bases and J by 0 bases, with 15 bases left in between. CDR3 region: CASSGQQGYMNTEAFF. The CDR3, as DNA: TGTGCCAGCAGTGGCCAACAAGGGTATATGAACACTGAAGCTTTCTTT.